These 15 T cell receptor beta chains were sequenced from one sample in a study of vaccination effects on CD4 cells after COVID-19. Their specific antigens are unknown. The assay was immunoSEQ multiplex PCR, and TCRdb's table has in-frame clones only and misses some. The table has some 27,000 clones, about 60% seen once. Culturing for about 9 days preceded CD4+ T cell isolation. Sequenced material: CD4+ T cells from PBMCs cultured without peptide, taken before COVID-19 vaccination. The receptors derive from a human donor who received a COVID-19 vaccine.

The chain has TRBV3-1 (or the pseudogene TRBV3-2) and TRBJ2-5, with 11 bases identical to TRBD2. This CDR3 is 16 amino acids long. Unmatched junction bases numbered 6, after V lost 6 bases and J lost 0 bases. The germline V gene encodes CDR1 LGHDT and CDR2 YNNKEL (reference sequence). The CDR3: CASSLAGGLYQETQYF. Written as DNA, the CDR3 is TGTGCCAGCAGTCTAGCGGGGGGCTTGTACCAAGAGACCCAGTACTTC.

The chain links TRBV7-7 to TRBJ2-5, with 14 bases lining up with TRBD2. V shed 2 bases, J shed 3 bases, and the junction held 2 bases outside the gene matches. The CDR3 is 16 amino acids. Germline CDR1 SSHAT, CDR2 FNYEAQ (reference sequence). CDR3 sequence (DNA): TGTGCCAGCAGCTTATTGGGACTAGCGGGAGAAGAGACCCAGTACTTC. Translating gives CASSLLGLAGEETQYF. Filled out from reference TRBV7-7 and TRBJ2-5, the complete variable domain reads GAGVSQSPRYKVTKRGQDVTLRCDPISSHATLYWYQQALGQGPEFLTYFNYEAQPDKSGLPSDRFSAERPEGSISTLTIQRTEQRDSAMYRCASSLLGLAGEETQYFGPGTRLLVL.

This chain joins TRBV5-6 and TRBJ2-5; D may be TRBD1 or TRBD2 (5 bases each). The germline V gene has CDR1 SGHDT and CDR2 YYEEEE. The germline V and J ends were trimmed by 3 bases and 1 base, with 7 bases remaining between them. The CDR3 has 13 residues. The CDR3 protein is CASSSGTQETQYF. In DNA, the CDR3 is TGTGCCAGCAGCTCCGGGACCCAAGAGACCCAGTACTTC.

The gene calls are TRBV19 and TRBJ2-7, with D uncertain. Trimming took off 6 bases at V and 1 base at J, with 13 bases between the two ends. The CDR3 covers 14 residues. Germline lookup yields CDR1 LNHDA and CDR2 SQIVND (reference sequence). CDR3 sequence (DNA): TGTGCCAGTAGATCCGGCTCGGAGTCCTACGAGCAGTACTTC. Translation: CASRSGSESYEQYF.

The chain uses TRBV5-1 and TRBJ2-3; possible D gene TRBD1, 6 bases. The ends were cut back, 0 bases at V and 3 bases at J, with 14 bases in the middle. CDR1 SGHRS and CDR2 YFSETQ come from the germline V gene. The CDR3 extends over 16 amino acids. CDR3 in amino acids: CASSLDGTLITDTQYF. CDR3 DNA sequence: TGCGCCAGCAGCTTGGATGGGACACTAATAACAGATACGCAGTATTTT.

This clone was found a few times. The rearrangement joins TRBV6-1 to TRBJ1-5; D unclear. The V gene lost 3 bases and the J gene lost 1 base, with 19 bases spanning the gap. Per germline, CDR1 MNHNS and CDR2 SASEGT. This CDR3 comprises 18 residues. Here the CDR3 reads CASSEAHAYQGSNQPQHF. Here the CDR3 DNA reads TGTGCCAGCAGTGAGGCACACGCCTACCAAGGGAGCAATCAGCCCCAGCATTTT.

V usage is TRBV6-1 and J usage is TRBJ2-7; 9 positions match TRBD2. CDR1 and CDR2 (germline): MNHNS, SASEGT. This CDR3 region has 13 residues. V lost 6 bases and J lost 6; bases outside the gene matches: 6. CDR3 coding DNA: TGTGCCAGCAGGTGGGGACTAGCCGGCGAGCAGTACTTC. Translating gives CASRWGLAGEQYF.

V is TRBV28 and J is TRBJ2-4; 9 nucleotides align to TRBD2. The CDR3 is 15 amino acids. Germline V gives CDR1 MDHEN, CDR2 SYDVKM. V was pared by 6 bases and J by 3 bases, with 6 bases of the junction left unmatched. The CDR3: CASSPGLAGKNIQYF. In DNA form, the CDR3 reads TGTGCCAGCAGCCCGGGACTAGCAGGCAAAAACATTCAGTACTTC.

The V and J genes are TRBV27 and TRBJ1-4; weak D call: TRBD1 (5 bases). This CDR3 region has 15 residues. Per germline, CDR1 MNHEY and CDR2 SMNVEV (reference sequence). Trimming shortened V by 2 bases and J by 3 bases, and 10 bases separated the two germline ends. CDR3 nucleotides: TGTGCCAGCAGTTTAAGGGACCGGGCTAATGAAAAACTGTTTTTT. It translates to CASSLRDRANEKLFF.

The chain joins TRBV2 to TRBJ2-5, with D perhaps TRBD2 (5 bases). Trimming stripped 1 base from V and 1 base from J, with 10 bases between. The germline V gene has CDR1 SNHLY and CDR2 FYNNEI. This CDR3 contains 15 residues. The CDR3 DNA reads as TGTGCCAGCAGTGAAGAGCGGCGTCGCCAAGAGACCCAGTACTTC. This sequence encodes CASSEERRRQETQYF.

V usage is TRBV7-9 and J usage is TRBJ2-3, with D maybe TRBD1 (6 bases). This CDR3 region has 16 residues. Germline loops: CDR1 SEHNR, CDR2 FQNEAQ (reference sequence). The V gene lost 0 bases and the J gene lost 2 bases, with 12 bases spanning the gap. CDR3 residues: CASSLAGQRPTDTQYF. CDR3 bases: TGTGCCAGCAGCTTAGCCGGACAGAGACCCACAGATACGCAGTATTTT.

The chain carries TRBV24-1 and TRBJ2-5; either TRBD1 or TRBD2 may supply D (5 bases each). Germline assignment: CDR1 KGHDR and CDR2 SFDVKD. This CDR3 contains 14 residues. V was shortened by 5 bases and J by 0 bases, with 9 bases between the two germline ends. The CDR3, as DNA: TGTGCCACCAGTGCCCTGGGACACCAAGAGACCCAGTACTTC. Protein sequence: CATSALGHQETQYF.

V and J are TRBV5-4 and TRBJ2-3; D uncertain. V was cut by 5 bases and J by 1 base, with 8 bases left in between. The CDR3 runs 13 residues. Germline V gene sequence: CDR1 SGHNT, CDR2 YYREEE (reference sequence). The CDR3: CASRSQGTDTQYF. The CDR3 nucleotides are TGTGCCAGCAGATCCCAGGGCACAGATACGCAGTATTTT.

The chain combines TRBV10-3 with TRBJ1-6; D is unclear. Trimming took off 0 bases at V and 7 bases at J, with 10 bases between the two ends. From germline, CDR1 is ENHRY and CDR2 SYGVKD. This CDR3 is 15 amino acids long. In nucleotides, the CDR3 is TGTGCCATCAGTGAGTCTGGGTCCAAAAATTCACCCCTCCACTTT. This translates into CAISESGSKNSPLHF.

The rearrangement uses TRBV6-5 and TRBJ1-2; 8 nucleotides match TRBD1. Germline V gene lookup returns CDR1 MNHEY and CDR2 SVGAGI. V gave up 8 bases and J gave up 6 bases; unmatched junction bases: 14. This CDR3 is 15 amino acids long. The CDR3 region is CASRTGGQVENGYTF. CDR3 in DNA: TGTGCCAGCCGAACCGGGGGACAGGTGGAAAATGGCTACACCTTC.